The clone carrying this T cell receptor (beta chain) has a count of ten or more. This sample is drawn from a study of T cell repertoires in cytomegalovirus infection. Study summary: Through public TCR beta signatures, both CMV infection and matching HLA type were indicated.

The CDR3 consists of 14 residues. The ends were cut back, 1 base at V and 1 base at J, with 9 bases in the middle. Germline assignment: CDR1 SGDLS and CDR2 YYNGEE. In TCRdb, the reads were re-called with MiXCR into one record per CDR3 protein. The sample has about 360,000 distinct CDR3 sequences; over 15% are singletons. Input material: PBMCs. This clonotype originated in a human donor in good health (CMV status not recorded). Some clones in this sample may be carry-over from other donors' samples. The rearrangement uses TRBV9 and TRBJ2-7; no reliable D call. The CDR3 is CASSVSTDSYEQYF. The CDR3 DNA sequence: TGTGCCAGCAGCGTAAGCACCGATTCCTACGAGCAGTACTTC. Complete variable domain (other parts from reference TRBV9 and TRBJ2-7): DSGVTQTPKHLITATGQRVTLRCSPRSGDLSVYWYQQSLDQGLQFLIQYYNGEERAKGNILERFSAQQFPDLHSELNLSSLELGDSALYFCASSVSTDSYEQYFGPGTRLTVT.